This T cell receptor beta chain was recorded in a study of blood T cell repertoires in COVID-19 (TCRdb year 2020). For the study in its entirety: Samples from collaborators originated in the United States, Italy and Spain and spanned both the acute and convalescent phases of COVID-19. The material from the prospective study consisted of cDNA or gDNA derived from T cells, B-cell-depleted T cells, or PBMCs. Samples were obtained from the ongoing ImmuneRACE study (first 160 participants) and from over 1,000 subjects provided by 6 global collaborators. Where available, HLA class I and class II types were taken from metadata supplied by the sample provider and were not determined by assay-based typing. The sample metadata nearly always contained a de-identified subject ID, COVID-19 status, age in years and sex. Deeply sampled blood TCRbeta repertoires from subjects exposed to, actively infected with, or recovered from COVID-19 were included in the dataset. The repertoires were released in a freely available public database meant as a resource for research on the immune response to SARS-CoV-2. Overall results and qualifications from the work: The quantity of clinical and demographic metadata differed by source and by participant and was supplied without curation.

Whole blood was collected in K2EDTA tubes by collaborating institutions according to the institutions' own protocols. For TCRbeta analysis, collaborator samples were shipped as frozen whole blood, as isolated PBMCs, or as DNA extracted from either sample type. Notes on this clone: What this receptor recognizes is not known. Base qualities are missing; no much larger clone stands one base away.

The germline V gene encodes CDR1 LNHDA and CDR2 SQIVND (reference sequence). V loses 5 bases of germline sequence and J loses 0 bases, and the interval between the two ends is 14 bases. Inclusive of the bounding cysteine and phenylalanine, the CDR3 is 17 residues long. Solely the CDR3 DNA is kept, with 51 bases framed from the first base. TCRbeta CDR3 regions were amplified from genomic DNA by means of the immunoSEQ Assay, a bias-controlled multiplex PCR. The published analysis was carried out like this. Nucleated cell counts per sample were estimated from amplification of reference gene primers within the assay. To quantify the absolute abundance of each unique TCRbeta CDR3 rearrangement, sequence reads were collapsed and filtered. For each sample, productive Simpson clonality was calculated by taking the square root of Simpson's diversity index across productive rearrangements. In its TCRdb copy, this immuneACCESS table keeps in-frame sequences only and misses some clones. Where compared with another copy, unresolved V genes explain less than half of these, and the others have no known cause. That table supplies the V and J calls and clone size; D and trimming were determined from the DNA. Counted in this sample were roughly 290,000 clones; about 89% of them appeared once. The top ten hold around 0.88% of the sample.

The receptor chain draws on TRBV19 and TRBJ2-6, with no confident D gene call. Sequencing input: peripheral blood. This receptor was obtained from a young man with acute or convalescent COVID-19. This receptor carries the CDR3 CASSSRSGFSGANVLTF. The DNA reads as follows: TGTGCCAGTAGTTCGAGATCGGGTTTCTCTGGGGCCAACGTCCTGACTTTC.